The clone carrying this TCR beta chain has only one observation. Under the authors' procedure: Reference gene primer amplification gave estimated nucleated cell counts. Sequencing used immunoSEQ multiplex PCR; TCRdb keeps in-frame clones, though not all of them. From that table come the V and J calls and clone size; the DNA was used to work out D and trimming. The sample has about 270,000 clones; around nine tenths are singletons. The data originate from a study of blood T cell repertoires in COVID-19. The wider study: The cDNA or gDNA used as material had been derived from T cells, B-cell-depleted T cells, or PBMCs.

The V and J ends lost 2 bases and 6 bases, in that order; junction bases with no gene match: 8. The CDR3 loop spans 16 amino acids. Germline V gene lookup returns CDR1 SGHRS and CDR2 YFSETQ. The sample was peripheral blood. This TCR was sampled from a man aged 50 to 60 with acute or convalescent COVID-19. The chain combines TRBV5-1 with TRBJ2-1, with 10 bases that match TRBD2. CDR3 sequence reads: CASSLAGGLVSNEQFF. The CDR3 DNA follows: TGCGCCAGCAGCTTAGCGGGGGGGCTTGTAAGCAATGAGCAGTTCTTC.